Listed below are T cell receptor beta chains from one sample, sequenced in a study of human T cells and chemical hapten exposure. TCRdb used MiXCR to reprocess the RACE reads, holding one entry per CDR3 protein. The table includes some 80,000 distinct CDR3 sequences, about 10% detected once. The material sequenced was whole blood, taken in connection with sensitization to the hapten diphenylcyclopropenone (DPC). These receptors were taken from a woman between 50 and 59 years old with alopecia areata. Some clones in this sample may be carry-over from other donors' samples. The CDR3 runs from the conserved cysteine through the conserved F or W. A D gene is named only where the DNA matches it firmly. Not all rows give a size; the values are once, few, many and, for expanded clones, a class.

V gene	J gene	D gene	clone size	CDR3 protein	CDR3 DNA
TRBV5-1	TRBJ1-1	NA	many	CASSPGDLPNTEAFF	TGCGCCAGCAGCCCTGGGGACCTCCCGAACACTGAAGCTTTCTTT
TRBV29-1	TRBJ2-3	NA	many	CSAGRAPGDTQYF	TGCAGCGCCGGAAGGGCCCCCGGGGATACGCAGTATTTT
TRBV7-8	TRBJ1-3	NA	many	CASSPGSGRNGNTIYF	TGTGCCAGCAGTCCCGGATCTGGCCGGAATGGAAACACCATATATTTT
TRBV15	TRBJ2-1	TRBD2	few	CATSRRLANYNEQFF	TGTGCCACCAGCAGGCGACTAGCCAACTACAATGAGCAGTTCTTC
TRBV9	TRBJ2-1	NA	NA	CASSVVSGDNNEQFF	TGTGCCAGCAGCGTAGTATCGGGAGACAACAATGAGCAGTTCTTC
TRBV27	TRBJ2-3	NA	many	CASSLLGTSDQDTQYF	TGTGCCAGCAGTTTATTGGGAACTTCAGACCAAGATACGCAGTATTTT
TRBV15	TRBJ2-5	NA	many	CATSRSRTYQETQYF	TGTGCCACCAGCAGATCCCGGACTTACCAAGAGACCCAGTACTTC
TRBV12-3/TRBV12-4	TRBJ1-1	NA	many	CASTPLVGGTEAFF	TGTGCCAGCACCCCACTCGTGGGGGGCACTGAAGCTTTCTTT
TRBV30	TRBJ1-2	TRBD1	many	CAWSRTGGNYGYTF	TGTGCCTGGAGTAGGACAGGGGGTAACTATGGCTACACCTTC
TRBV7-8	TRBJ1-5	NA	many	CASSSIDQPQHF	TGTGCCAGCAGCTCAATCGATCAGCCCCAGCATTTT
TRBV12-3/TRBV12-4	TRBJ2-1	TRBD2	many	CASSLRASGHNEQFF	TGTGCCAGCAGTTTAAGGGCTAGCGGGCACAATGAGCAGTTCTTC
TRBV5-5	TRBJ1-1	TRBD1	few	CASSNLDRGRVENTEAFF	TGTGCCAGCAGCAACCTAGACAGGGGGAGGGTTGAGAACACTGAAGCTTTCTTT
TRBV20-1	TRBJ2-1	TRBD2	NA	CSAPRAGEDNEQFF	TGCAGTGCTCCACGAGCGGGAGAGGACAATGAGCAGTTCTTC
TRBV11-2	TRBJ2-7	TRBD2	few	CASRPAGLAGQSYEQYF	TGTGCCAGCAGACCAGCGGGACTAGCGGGACAATCCTACGAGCAGTACTTC
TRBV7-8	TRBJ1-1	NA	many	CASSLGPGHTEAFF	TGTGCCAGCAGCTTAGGTCCGGGTCACACTGAAGCTTTCTTT
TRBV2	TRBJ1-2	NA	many	CASVDKTTYGYTF	TGTGCCAGCGTCGACAAAACTACCTATGGCTACACCTTC
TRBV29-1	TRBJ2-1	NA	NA	CSILADSYNEQFF	TGCAGCATATTAGCGGACTCCTACAATGAGCAGTTCTTC
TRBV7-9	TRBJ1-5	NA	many	CASSLWMGKGNQPQHF	TGTGCCAGCAGCTTATGGATGGGGAAGGGAAATCAGCCCCAGCATTTT
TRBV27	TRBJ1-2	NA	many	CASRSHAGGSNYGYTF	TGTGCCAGCAGATCCCACGCCGGGGGCTCTAACTATGGCTACACCTTC
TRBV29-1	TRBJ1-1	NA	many	CSVEKNTEAFF	TGCAGCGTTGAAAAGAACACTGAAGCTTTCTTT
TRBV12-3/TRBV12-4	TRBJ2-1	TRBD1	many	CASSSWTGYNEQFF	TGTGCCAGCAGCTCCTGGACAGGCTACAATGAGCAGTTCTTC
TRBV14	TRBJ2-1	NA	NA	CASSQDPGDSYNEQFF	TGTGCCAGCAGCCAAGACCCAGGGGACTCCTACAATGAGCAGTTCTTC
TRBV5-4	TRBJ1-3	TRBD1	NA	CASSLTGQQPSGNTIYF	TGTGCCAGCAGCCTGACGGGACAGCAACCCTCTGGAAACACCATATATTTT
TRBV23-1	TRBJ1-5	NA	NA	CASSQGGHQPQHF	TGCGCCAGCAGTCAAGGCGGACATCAGCCCCAGCATTTT
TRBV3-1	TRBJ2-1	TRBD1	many	CASSGATTDRGPYNEQFF	TGTGCCAGCAGCGGGGCCACCACGGACAGGGGTCCCTACAATGAGCAGTTCTTC
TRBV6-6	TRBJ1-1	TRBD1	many	CASYTGAEAFF	TGTGCCAGCTATACAGGGGCTGAAGCTTTCTTT
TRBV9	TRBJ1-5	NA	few	CASSVSSHQPQHF	TGTGCCAGCAGCGTCTCATCCCATCAGCCCCAGCATTTT
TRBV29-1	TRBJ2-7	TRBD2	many	CSAMPREGEQYF	TGCAGCGCCATGCCCAGGGAGGGGGAGCAGTACTTC
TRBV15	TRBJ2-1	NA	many	CATERDFNNEQFF	TGTGCCACCGAGAGGGACTTCAACAATGAGCAGTTCTTC
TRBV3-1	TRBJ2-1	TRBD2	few	CASSSTYPTSGSRNEQFF	TGTGCCAGCAGCTCCACCTACCCGACTAGCGGGAGTCGCAATGAGCAGTTCTTC
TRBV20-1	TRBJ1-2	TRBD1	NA	CSAGQGTNYGYTF	TGCAGTGCCGGACAGGGCACTAACTATGGCTACACCTTC
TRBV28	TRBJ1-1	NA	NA	CASSLMVRPQNRGEAFF	TGTGCCAGCAGTTTAATGGTCCGGCCCCAAAATAGGGGTGAAGCTTTCTTT
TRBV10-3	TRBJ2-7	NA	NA	CAISESGDHPYEQYF	TGTGCCATCAGTGAGTCCGGGGACCATCCCTACGAGCAGTACTTC
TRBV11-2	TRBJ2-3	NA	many	CASRPRGVGVSSTDTQYF	TGTGCCAGCAGACCTCGTGGGGTCGGGGTCTCTAGCACAGATACGCAGTATTTT
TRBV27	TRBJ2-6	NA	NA	CASRRTAGSGANVLTF	TGTGCCAGCAGGCGGACAGCCGGCTCTGGGGCCAACGTCCTGACTTTC
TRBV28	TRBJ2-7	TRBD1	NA	CASTLGQGTYEQYF	TGTGCCAGCACATTGGGACAGGGGACCTACGAGCAGTACTTC
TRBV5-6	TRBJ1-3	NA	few	CASSFSTGTTGNTIYF	TGTGCCAGCAGCTTCTCCACAGGGACAACTGGAAACACCATATATTTT
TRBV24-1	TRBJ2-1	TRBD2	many	CATGDSGRYNEQFF	TGTGCCACCGGGGATAGCGGGAGGTACAATGAGCAGTTCTTC
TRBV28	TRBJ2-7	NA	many	CASTSTGSSYEQYF	TGTGCCAGCACCTCGACAGGCTCGAGCTACGAGCAGTACTTC
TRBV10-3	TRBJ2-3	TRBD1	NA	CAITRTGAVTDTQYF	TGTGCCATCACTCGGACAGGGGCCGTCACAGATACGCAGTATTTT
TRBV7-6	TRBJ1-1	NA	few	CASSFPGENTEAFF	TGTGCCAGCAGTTTCCCGGGAGAGAACACTGAAGCTTTCTTT